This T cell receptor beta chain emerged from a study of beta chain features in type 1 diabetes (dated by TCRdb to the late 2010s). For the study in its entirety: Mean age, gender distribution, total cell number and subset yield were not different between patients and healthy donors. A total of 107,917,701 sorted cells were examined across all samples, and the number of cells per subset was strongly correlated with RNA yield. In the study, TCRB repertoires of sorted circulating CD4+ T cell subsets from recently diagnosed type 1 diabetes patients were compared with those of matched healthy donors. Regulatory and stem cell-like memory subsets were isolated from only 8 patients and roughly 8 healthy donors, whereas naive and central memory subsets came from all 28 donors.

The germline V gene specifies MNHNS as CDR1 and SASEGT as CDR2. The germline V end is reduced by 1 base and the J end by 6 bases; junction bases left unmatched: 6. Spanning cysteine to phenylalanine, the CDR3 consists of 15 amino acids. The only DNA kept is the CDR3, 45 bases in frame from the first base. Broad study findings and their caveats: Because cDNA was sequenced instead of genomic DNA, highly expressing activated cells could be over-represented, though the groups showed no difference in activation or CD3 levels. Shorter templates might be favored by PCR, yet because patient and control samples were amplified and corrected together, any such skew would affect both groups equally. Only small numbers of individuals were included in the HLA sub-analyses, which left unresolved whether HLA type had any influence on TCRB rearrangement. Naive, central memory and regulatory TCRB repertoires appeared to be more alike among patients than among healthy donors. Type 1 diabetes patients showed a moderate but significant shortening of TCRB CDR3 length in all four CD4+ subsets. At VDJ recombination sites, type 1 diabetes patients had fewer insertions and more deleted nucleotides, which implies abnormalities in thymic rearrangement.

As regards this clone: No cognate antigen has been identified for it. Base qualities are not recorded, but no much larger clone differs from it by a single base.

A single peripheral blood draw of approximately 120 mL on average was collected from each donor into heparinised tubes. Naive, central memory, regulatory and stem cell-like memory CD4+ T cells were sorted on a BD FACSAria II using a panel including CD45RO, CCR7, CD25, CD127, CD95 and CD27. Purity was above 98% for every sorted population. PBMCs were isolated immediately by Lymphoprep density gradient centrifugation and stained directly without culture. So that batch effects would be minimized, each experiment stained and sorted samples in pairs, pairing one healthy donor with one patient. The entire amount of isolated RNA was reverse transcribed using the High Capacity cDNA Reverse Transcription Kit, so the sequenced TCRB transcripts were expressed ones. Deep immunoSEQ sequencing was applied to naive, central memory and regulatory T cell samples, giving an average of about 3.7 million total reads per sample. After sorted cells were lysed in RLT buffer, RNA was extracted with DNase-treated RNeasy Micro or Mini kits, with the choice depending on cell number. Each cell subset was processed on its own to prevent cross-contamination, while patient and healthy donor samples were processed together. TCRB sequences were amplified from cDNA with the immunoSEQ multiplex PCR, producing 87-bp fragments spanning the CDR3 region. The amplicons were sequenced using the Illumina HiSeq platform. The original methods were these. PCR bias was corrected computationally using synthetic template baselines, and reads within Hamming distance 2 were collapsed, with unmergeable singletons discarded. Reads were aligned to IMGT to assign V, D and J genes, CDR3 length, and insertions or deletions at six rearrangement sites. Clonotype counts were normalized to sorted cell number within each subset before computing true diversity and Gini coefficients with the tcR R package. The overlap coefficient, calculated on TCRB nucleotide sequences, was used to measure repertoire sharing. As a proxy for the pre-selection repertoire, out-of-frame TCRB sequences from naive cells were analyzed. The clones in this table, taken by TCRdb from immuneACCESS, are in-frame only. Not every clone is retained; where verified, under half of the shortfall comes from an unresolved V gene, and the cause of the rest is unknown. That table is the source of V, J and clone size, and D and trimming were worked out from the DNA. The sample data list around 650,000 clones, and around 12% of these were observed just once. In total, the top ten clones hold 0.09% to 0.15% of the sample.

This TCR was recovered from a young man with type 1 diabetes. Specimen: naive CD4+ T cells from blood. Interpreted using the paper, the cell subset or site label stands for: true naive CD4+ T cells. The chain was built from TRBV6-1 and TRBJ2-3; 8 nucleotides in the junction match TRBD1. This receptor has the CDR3 CASSEVGTGMDTQYF. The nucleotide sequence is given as TGTGCCAGCAGTGAAGTCGGGACAGGCATGGATACGCAGTATTTT.